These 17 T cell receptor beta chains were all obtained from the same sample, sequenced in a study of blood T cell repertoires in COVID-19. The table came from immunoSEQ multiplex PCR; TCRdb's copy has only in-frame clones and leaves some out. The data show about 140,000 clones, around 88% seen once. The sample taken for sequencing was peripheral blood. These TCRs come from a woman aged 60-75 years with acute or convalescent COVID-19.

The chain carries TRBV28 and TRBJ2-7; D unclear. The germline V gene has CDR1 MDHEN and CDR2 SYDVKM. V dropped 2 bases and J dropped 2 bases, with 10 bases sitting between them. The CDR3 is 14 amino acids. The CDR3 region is CASSLPGTPYEQYF. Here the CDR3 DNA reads TGTGCCAGCAGTTTACCAGGCACCCCCTACGAGCAGTACTTC.

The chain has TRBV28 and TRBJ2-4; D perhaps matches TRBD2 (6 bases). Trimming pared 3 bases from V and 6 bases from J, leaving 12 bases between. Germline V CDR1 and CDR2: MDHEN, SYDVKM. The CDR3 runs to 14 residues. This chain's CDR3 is CASSLGGIGNIQYF. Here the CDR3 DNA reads TGTGCCAGCAGTTTGGGGGGAATAGGAAACATTCAGTACTTC. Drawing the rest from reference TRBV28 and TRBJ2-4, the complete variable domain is DVKVTQSSRYLVKRTGEKVFLECVQDMDHENMFWYRQDPGLGLRLIYFSYDVKMKEKGDIPEGYSVSREKKERFSLILESASTNQTSMYLCASSLGGIGNIQYFGAGTRLSVL.

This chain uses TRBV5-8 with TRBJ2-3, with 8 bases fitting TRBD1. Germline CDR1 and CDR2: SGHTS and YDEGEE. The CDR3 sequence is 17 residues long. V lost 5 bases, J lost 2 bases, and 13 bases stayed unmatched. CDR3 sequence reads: CASSLRGWGQATDTQYF. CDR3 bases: TGTGCCAGCAGTTTGCGGGGATGGGGACAGGCCACAGATACGCAGTATTTT. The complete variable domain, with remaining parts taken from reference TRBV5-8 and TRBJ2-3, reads EAGVTQSPTHLIKTRGQQATLRCSPISGHTSVYWYQQALGLGLQFLLWYDEGEERNRGNFPPRFSGRQFPNYSSELNVNALELEDSALYLCASSLRGWGQATDTQYFGPGTRLTVL.

This CDR3 is CASSNFADSYEQYF. The CDR3 nucleotides read TGCGCCAGCAGCAATTTTGCAGACTCCTACGAGCAGTACTTC. The chain recombines TRBV5-1 with TRBJ2-7; D not certain. V shed 4 bases and J shed 0 bases, with 11 bases lying between them. CDR1 SGHRS and CDR2 YFSETQ come from the germline V gene. The CDR3 spans 14 residues.

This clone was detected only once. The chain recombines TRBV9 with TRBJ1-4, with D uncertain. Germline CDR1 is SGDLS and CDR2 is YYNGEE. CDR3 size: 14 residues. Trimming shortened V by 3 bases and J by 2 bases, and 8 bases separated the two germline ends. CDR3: CASSGLRTNEKLFF. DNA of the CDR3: TGTGCCAGCAGCGGCCTCCGGACTAATGAAAAACTGTTTTTT.

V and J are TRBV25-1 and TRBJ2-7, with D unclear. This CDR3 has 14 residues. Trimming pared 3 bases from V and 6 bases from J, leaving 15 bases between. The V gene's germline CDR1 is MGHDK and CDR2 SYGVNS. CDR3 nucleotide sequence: TGTGCCAGCAGTGATCTCGGGTCCACATCCGAGCAGTACTTC. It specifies CASSDLGSTSEQYF.

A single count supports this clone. CDR3 protein: CASSLSGLNYGYTF. CDR3 in DNA: TGTGCCAGCAGTTTATCAGGCCTGAACTATGGCTACACCTTC. V is TRBV28 and J is TRBJ1-2; D is unclear. Germline lookup yields CDR1 MDHEN and CDR2 SYDVKM. Trimming cost V 1 base and J 2 bases, with 8 bases left between them. The CDR3 contains 14 residues.

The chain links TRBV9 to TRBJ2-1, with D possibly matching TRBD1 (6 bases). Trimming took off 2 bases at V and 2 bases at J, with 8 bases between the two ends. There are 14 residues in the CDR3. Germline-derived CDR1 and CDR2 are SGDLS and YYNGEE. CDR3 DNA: TGTGCCAGCAGCGTCACAGGGACCTACAATGAGCAGTTCTTC. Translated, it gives CASSVTGTYNEQFF.

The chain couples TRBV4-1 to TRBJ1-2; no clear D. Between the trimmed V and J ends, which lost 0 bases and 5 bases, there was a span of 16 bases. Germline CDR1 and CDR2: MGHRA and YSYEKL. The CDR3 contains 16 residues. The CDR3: CASSQDRTTAHYGYTF. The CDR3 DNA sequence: TGCGCCAGCAGCCAAGACCGTACGACTGCGCATTATGGCTACACCTTC.

The CDR3 DNA is TGCGCCAGCAGCCAAGCCGGGGGCTATAATTCACCCCTCCACTTT. This codes for CASSQAGGYNSPLHF. J is TRBJ1-6 and V is TRBV4-3, with D maybe TRBD1 (5 bases). Germline CDR1 LGHNA, CDR2 YSLEER. This CDR3 region has 15 residues. The germline V and J ends were trimmed by 1 base and 3 bases, with 7 bases remaining between them.

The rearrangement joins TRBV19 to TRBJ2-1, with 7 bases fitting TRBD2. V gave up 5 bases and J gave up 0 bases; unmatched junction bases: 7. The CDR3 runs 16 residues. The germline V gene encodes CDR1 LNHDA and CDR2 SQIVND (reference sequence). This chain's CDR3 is CASSRGVRSSYNEQFF. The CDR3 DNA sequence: TGTGCCAGTAGTCGGGGGGTACGGAGCTCCTACAATGAGCAGTTCTTC.

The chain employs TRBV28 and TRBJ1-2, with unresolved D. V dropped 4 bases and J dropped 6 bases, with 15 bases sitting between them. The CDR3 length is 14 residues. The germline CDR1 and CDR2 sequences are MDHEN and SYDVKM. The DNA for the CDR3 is TGTGCCAGCAGTTCGCTTATTGGCCGTCATGGCTACACCTTC. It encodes CASSSLIGRHGYTF.

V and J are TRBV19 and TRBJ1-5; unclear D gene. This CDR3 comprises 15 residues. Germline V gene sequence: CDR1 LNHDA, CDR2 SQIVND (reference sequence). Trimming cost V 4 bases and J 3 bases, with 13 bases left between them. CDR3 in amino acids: CASSSLVGPNQPQHF. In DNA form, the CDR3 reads TGTGCCAGTAGTAGCCTCGTCGGTCCCAATCAGCCCCAGCATTTT.

In nucleotides, the CDR3 is TGTGCCAGCAGAGCACCGGGACTAGCTGCAGATACGCAGTATTTT. Translated, it gives CASRAPGLAADTQYF. The rearrangement links TRBV7-2 to TRBJ2-3; 9 bases align to TRBD2. V lost 6 bases to trimming and J lost 4 bases; unmatched junction nucleotides: 8. Germline V gene sequence: CDR1 SGHTA, CDR2 FQGNSA. The CDR3 runs to 15 residues.

The CDR3 region is CASSMGRNSNYGYTF. For the CDR3, the DNA is TGTGCCAGTAGTATGGGTCGGAACAGTAACTATGGCTACACCTTC. The J gene is TRBJ1-2, the V gene TRBV19; D unclear. Germline lookup yields CDR1 LNHDA and CDR2 SQIVND (reference sequence). The CDR3 totals 15 residues. V was trimmed by 3 bases and J by 1 base, leaving 12 bases between them. The whole variable domain, filled in from reference TRBV19 and TRBJ1-2, reads DGGITQSPKYLFRKEGQNVTLSCEQNLNHDAMYWYRQDPGQGLRLIYYSQIVNDFQKGDIAEGYSVSREKKESFPLTVTSAQKNPTAFYLCASSMGRNSNYGYTFGSGTRLTVV.

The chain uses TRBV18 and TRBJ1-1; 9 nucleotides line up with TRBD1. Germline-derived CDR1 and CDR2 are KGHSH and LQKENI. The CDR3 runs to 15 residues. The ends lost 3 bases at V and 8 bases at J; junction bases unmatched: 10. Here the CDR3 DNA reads TGTGCCAGCTCACCCATAAAACAGGGGGCAGGGGAAGCTTTCTTT. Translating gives CASSPIKQGAGEAFF.

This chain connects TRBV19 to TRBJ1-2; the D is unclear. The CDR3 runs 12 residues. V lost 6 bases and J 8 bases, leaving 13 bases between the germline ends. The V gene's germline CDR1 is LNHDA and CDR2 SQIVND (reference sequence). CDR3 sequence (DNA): TGTGCCAGTAGCTCGGTCGGGGAAGGCTACACCTTC. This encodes CASSSVGEGYTF.